The 4 T cell receptor beta chains listed next were all sequenced from one sample in a study of blood T cell repertoires in COVID-19. Measured with immunoSEQ multiplex PCR; TCRdb has only the in-frame clones, and not every one. Found here are around 400,000 clones, around 83% of them singletons; the top ten hold about 5.4%. Sequencing used PBMCs or T cells enriched from blood (not recorded which). These receptors were taken from a woman between 45 and 60 years old who had recovered from COVID-19.

V and J are TRBV6-5 and TRBJ2-3; weak D call: TRBD1 (5 bases). Trimming removed 4 bases from V and 9 bases from J, with 23 bases in between. The germline V gene has CDR1 MNHEY and CDR2 SVGAGI. The CDR3 extends over 16 amino acids. Here the CDR3 reads CASSSQGFPPHTTQYF. The DNA for the CDR3 is TGTGCCAGCAGTTCCCAGGGTTTCCCCCCTCATACGACGCAGTATTTT.

The chain carries TRBV19 and TRBJ1-1, with 8 positions matching TRBD1. The CDR3 covers 13 residues. Germline V gene data show CDR1 as LNHDA and CDR2 as SQIVND (reference sequence). The J segment lost 1 base and the V segment lost 9 bases, leaving 4 bases of the junction unmatched. This CDR3 is CASATGANTEAFF. The CDR3 DNA reads as TGTGCCAGCGCGACAGGGGCGAACACTGAAGCTTTCTTT.

The chain links TRBV19 to TRBJ1-5; 9 bases match TRBD1. V was clipped by 5 bases and J by 5 bases; unmatched bases: 1. The V gene's germline CDR1 is LNHDA and CDR2 SQIVND (reference sequence). The CDR3 totals 13 residues. The CDR3 nucleotides read TGTGCCAGTAGTGGGACAGGGTATCAGCCCCAGCATTTT. It encodes CASSGTGYQPQHF.

The table lists this clone with a count of one. V and J are TRBV19 and TRBJ1-5; D is uncertain. With 1 base removed from V and 4 bases from J, the gap between germline ends came to 8 bases. This CDR3 comprises 14 residues. Per germline, CDR1 LNHDA and CDR2 SQIVND (reference sequence). CDR3 protein: CASSIVTANQPQHF. For the CDR3, the DNA is TGTGCCAGTAGTATAGTGACTGCTAATCAGCCCCAGCATTTT.